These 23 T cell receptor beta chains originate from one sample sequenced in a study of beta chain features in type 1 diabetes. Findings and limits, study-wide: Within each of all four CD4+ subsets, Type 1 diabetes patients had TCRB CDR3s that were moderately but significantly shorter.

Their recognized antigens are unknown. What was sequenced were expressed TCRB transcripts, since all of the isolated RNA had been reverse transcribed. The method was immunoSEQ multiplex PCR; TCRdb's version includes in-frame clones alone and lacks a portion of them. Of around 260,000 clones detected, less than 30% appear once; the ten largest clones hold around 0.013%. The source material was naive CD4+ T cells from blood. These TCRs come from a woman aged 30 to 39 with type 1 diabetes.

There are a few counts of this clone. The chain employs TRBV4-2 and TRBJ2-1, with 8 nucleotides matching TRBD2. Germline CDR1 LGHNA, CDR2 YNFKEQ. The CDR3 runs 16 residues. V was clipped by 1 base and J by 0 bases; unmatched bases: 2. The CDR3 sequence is CASSQVAGPSYNEQFF. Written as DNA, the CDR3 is TGTGCCAGCAGCCAAGTAGCGGGACCCTCCTACAATGAGCAGTTCTTC.

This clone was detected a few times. CDR3 region: CASSLVLADSYEQYF. The CDR3 region has the DNA TGTGCCAGCAGCTTAGTACTAGCGGATTCCTACGAGCAGTACTTC. The rearrangement links TRBV7-2 to TRBJ2-7; 8 nucleotides align to TRBD2. The V gene end was trimmed by 1 base and the J gene end by 1 base; junction bases not matched to a gene: 3. The CDR3 has 15 residues. In germline, CDR1 is SGHTA, CDR2 FQGNSA.

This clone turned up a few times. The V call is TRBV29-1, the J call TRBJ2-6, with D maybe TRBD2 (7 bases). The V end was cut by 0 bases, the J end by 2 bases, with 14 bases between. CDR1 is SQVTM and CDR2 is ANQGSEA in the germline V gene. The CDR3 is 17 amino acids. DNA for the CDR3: TGCAGCGTTGAAGAGTTACGGGGGGCCGCTGGGGCCAACGTCCTGACTTTC. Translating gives CSVEELRGAAGANVLTF.

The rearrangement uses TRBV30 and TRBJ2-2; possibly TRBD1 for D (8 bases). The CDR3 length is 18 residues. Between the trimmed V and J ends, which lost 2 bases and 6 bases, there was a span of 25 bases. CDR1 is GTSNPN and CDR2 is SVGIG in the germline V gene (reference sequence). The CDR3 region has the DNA TGTGCCTGGAGTAGCGGGAACAGGGGGTTCCTAGGGGCCGGGGAGCTGTTTTTT. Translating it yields CAWSSGNRGFLGAGELFF.

The CDR3 DNA reads as TGTGCCAGCAGTGAATACCGGGCTAGCGGGAGCAACAATGAGCAGTTCTTC. Its translation is CASSEYRASGSNNEQFF. The chain couples TRBV25-1 to TRBJ2-1; TRBD2 aligns across 10 bases. After removal of 0 bases from V and 5 bases from J, the junction contained 7 bases not matched to a gene. Per the germline V gene, CDR1 is MGHDK and CDR2 is SYGVNS. This CDR3 spans 17 amino acids.

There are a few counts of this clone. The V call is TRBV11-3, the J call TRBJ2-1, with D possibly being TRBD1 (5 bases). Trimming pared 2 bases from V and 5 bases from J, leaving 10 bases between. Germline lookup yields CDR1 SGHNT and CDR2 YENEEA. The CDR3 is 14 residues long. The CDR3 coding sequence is TGTGCCAGCAGCTTATCAGGGCTCCACAATGAGCAGTTCTTC. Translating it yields CASSLSGLHNEQFF.

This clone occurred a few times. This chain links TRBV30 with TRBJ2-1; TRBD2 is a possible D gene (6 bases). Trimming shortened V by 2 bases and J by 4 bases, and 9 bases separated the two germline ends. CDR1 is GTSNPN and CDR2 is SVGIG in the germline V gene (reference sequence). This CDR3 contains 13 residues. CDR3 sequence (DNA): TGTGCCTGGAGTATTGGGGGGTACAATGAGCAGTTCTTC. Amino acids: CAWSIGGYNEQFF.

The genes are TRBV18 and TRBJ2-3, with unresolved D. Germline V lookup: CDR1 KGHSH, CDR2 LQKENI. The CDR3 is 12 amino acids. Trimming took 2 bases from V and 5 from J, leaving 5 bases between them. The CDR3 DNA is TGTGCCAGCTCACCAATTCTAGATACGCAGTATTTT. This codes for CASSPILDTQYF.

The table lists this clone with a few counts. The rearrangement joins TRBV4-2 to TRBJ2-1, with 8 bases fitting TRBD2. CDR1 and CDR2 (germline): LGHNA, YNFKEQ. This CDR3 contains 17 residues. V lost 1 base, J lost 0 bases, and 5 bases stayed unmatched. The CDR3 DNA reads TGTGCCAGCAGCCAAGGCCTAGCGGGCACCTCCTACAATGAGCAGTTCTTC. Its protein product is CASSQGLAGTSYNEQFF.

In nucleotides, the CDR3 is TGCGCCAGCAGTCACCAGGCATCTGAAGCTTTCTTT. Its protein is CASSHQASEAFF. The chain employs TRBV23-1 and TRBJ1-1; D is uncertain. TRBV23-1 is an ORF for which the function is uncertain. Between the trimmed V and J ends, which lost 3 bases and 6 bases, there was a span of 8 bases. The CDR3 consists of 12 residues.

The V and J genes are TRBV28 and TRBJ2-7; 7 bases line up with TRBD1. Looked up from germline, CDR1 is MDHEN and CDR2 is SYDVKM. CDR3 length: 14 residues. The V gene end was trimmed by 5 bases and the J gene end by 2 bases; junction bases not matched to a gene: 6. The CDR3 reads CASSTGTVTYEQYF. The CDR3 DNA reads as TGTGCCAGCAGTACCGGGACAGTGACCTACGAGCAGTACTTC.

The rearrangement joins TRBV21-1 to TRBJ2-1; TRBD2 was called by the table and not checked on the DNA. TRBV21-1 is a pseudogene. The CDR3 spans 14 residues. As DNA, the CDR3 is TGTGCCAGCAGCAAAGATATTACTAGCAATGAGCAGTTCTTC. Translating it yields CASSKDITSNEQFF.

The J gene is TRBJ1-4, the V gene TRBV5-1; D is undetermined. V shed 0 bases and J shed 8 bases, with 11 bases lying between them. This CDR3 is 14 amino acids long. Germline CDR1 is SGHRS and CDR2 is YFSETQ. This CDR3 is CASSLGSNNEKLFF. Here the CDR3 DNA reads TGCGCCAGCAGCTTGGGCAGTAATAACGAAAAACTGTTTTTT.

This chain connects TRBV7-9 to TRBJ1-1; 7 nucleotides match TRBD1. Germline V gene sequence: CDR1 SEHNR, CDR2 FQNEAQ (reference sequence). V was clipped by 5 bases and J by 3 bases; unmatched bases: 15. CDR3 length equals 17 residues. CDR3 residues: CASSIRTGGPPDTEAFF. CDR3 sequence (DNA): TGTGCCAGCAGCATTCGGACAGGAGGCCCTCCGGACACTGAAGCTTTCTTT.

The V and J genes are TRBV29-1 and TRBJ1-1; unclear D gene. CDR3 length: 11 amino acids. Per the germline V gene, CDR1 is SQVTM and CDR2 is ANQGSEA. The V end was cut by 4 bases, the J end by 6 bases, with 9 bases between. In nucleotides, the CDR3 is TGCAGCGTTGTAAGAGAAGCTGAAGCTTTCTTT. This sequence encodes CSVVREAEAFF. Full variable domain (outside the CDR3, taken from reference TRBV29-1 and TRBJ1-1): SAVISQKPSRDICQRGTSLTIQCQVDSQVTMMFWYRQQPGQSLTLIATANQGSEATYESGFVIDKFPISRPNLTFSTLTVSNMSPEDSSIYLCSVVREAEAFFGQGTRLTVV.

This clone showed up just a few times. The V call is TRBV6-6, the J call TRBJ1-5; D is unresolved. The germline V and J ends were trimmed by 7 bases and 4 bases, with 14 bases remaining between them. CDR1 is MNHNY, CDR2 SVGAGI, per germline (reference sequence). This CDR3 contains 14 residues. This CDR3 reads CASMRGMDNQPQHF. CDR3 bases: TGTGCCAGCATGCGGGGTATGGATAATCAGCCCCAGCATTTT.

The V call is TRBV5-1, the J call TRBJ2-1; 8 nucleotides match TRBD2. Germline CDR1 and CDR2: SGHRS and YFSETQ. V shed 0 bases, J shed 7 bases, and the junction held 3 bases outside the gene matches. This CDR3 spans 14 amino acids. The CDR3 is CASSLVSGGNEQFF. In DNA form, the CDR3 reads TGCGCCAGCAGCTTGGTGTCGGGAGGGAATGAGCAGTTCTTC.

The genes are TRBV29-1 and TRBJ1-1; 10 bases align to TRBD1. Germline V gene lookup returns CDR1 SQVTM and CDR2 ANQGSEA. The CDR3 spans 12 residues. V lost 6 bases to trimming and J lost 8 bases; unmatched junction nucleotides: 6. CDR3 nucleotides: TGCAGCGTAGCGACAGGGGGCCTAGAAGCTTTCTTT. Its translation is CSVATGGLEAFF.

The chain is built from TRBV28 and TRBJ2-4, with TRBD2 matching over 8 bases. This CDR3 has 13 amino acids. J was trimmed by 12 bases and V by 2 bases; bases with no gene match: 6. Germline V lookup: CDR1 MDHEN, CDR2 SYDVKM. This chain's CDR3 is CASSLPGLAAQYF. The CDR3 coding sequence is TGTGCCAGCAGTTTACCCGGACTAGCAGCTCAGTACTTC.

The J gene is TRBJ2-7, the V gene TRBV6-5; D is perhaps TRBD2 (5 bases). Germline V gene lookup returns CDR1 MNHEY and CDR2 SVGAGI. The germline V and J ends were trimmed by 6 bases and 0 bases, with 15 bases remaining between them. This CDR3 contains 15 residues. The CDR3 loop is CASRPSGTNSYEQYF. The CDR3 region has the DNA TGTGCCAGCAGACCCAGCGGAACCAACTCCTACGAGCAGTACTTC.

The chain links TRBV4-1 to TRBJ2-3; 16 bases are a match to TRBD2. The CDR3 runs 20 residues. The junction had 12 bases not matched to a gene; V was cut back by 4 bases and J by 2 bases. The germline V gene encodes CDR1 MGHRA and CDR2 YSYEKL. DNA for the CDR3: TGCGCCAGCAGCCGCCAATCCGGGACTAGCGGGAGGGGTTACACAGATACGCAGTATTTT. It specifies CASSRQSGTSGRGYTDTQYF.

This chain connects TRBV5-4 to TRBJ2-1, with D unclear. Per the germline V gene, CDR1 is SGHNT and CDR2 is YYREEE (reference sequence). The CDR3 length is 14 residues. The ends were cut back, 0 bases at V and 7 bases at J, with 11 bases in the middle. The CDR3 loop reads CASSLALVRNEQFF. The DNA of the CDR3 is TGTGCCAGCAGCTTGGCTCTAGTCAGAAATGAGCAGTTCTTC.

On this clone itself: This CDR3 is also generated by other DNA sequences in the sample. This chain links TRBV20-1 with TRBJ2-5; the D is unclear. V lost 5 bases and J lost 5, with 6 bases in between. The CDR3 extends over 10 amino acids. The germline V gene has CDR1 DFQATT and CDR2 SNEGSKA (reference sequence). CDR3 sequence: CSALRETQYF. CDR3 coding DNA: TGCAGTGCTCTTCGTGAGACCCAGTACTTC.